This paragraph covers one T cell receptor beta chain sequence. The data were obtained in a study of shared T cell receptors in the human thymus. Profiling relied on immunoSEQ multiplex PCR, and the TCRdb table lists in-frame clones only, not all of them. The sample shows roughly 410,000 clones, roughly 94% of them seen only once. This receptor was identified in a human donor. Material: thymocytes.

The CDR3 spells CASSSGTGDHSGNTIYF. For the CDR3, the DNA is TGTGCCAGCAGTTCCGGGACAGGGGACCACTCTGGAAACACCATATATTTT. The chain employs TRBV28 and TRBJ1-3, with 10 nucleotides matching TRBD1. This CDR3 contains 17 residues. CDR1 and CDR2 (germline): MDHEN, SYDVKM. Losses at the gene ends were 4 bases for V and 0 bases for J; bases not matched to a gene: 6.